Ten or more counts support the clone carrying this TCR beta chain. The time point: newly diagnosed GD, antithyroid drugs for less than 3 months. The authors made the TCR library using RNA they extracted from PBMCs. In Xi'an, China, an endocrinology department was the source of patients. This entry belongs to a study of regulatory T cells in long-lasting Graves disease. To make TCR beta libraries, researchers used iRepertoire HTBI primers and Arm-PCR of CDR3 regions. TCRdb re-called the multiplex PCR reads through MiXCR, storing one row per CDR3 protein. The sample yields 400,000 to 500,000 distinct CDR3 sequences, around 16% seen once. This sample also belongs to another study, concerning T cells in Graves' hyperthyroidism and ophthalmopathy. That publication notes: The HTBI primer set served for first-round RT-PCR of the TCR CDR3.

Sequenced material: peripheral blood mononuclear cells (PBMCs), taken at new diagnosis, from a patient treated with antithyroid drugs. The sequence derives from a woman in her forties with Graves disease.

The CDR3 DNA sequence: TGTGCCAGCAGTTTATATTCGGGTGTTTCCTACGAGCAGTACTTC. This gives the protein CASSLYSGVSYEQYF. V is TRBV27 and J is TRBJ2-7; D is undetermined. Germline-derived CDR1 and CDR2 are MNHEY and SMNVEV (reference sequence). Between the trimmed V and J ends, which lost 1 base and 1 base, there was a span of 11 bases. This CDR3 contains 15 residues.